The 19 T cell receptor beta chains given below trace back to one sample, sequenced in a study of T cell changes during pregnancy in multiple sclerosis. Sequencing used immunoSEQ multiplex PCR; TCRdb keeps in-frame clones, though not all of them. The table records 70,000 to 80,000 clones, about 93% of them present only once. The specimen comprised peripheral blood, sampled in the first trimester of pregnancy. The origin of the receptors is a female donor with multiple sclerosis, enrolled in a pregnancy study.

The V gene is TRBV5-1, the J gene TRBJ2-5; the D is unclear. The length of the CDR3 is 14 residues. Per germline, CDR1 SGHRS and CDR2 YFSETQ. V was pared by 1 base and J by 0 bases, with 7 bases between. The CDR3 loop is CASSLTEYQETQYF. Here the CDR3 DNA reads TGCGCCAGCAGCTTGACAGAGTACCAAGAGACCCAGTACTTC.

The chain couples TRBV9 to TRBJ2-7; D is uncertain. Germline CDR1 SGDLS, CDR2 YYNGEE. V lost 0 bases and J 0 bases, leaving 10 bases between the germline ends. This CDR3 has 15 residues. The chain's CDR3 is CASSVDDTLSYEQYF. CDR3 DNA: TGTGCCAGCAGCGTAGACGACACCCTCTCCTACGAGCAGTACTTC.

The genes are TRBV18 and TRBJ1-1; 8 bases map to TRBD1. This CDR3 has 14 residues. With 4 bases clipped from V and 1 base from J, the junction kept 2 bases outside the gene matches. From germline, CDR1 is KGHSH and CDR2 LQKENI. The CDR3 DNA sequence: TGTGCCAGCTCACGGGGACAGGCGAACACTGAAGCTTTCTTT. It yields the protein CASSRGQANTEAFF.

CDR3 in DNA: TGTGCCAGCAGTTTCGGGACAGTCTACAATGAGCAGTTCTTC. Amino acids: CASSFGTVYNEQFF. This chain uses TRBV27 with TRBJ2-1, with TRBD1 identical over 7 bases. With 3 bases clipped from V and 3 bases from J, the junction kept 2 bases outside the gene matches. In germline, CDR1 is MNHEY, CDR2 SMNVEV (reference sequence). The CDR3 extends over 14 amino acids.

J is TRBJ1-2 and V is TRBV29-1; 7 bases line up with TRBD1. Germline values: CDR1 SQVTM, CDR2 ANQGSEA. The CDR3 is made up of 12 amino acids. V was clipped by 2 bases and J by 5 bases; unmatched bases: 2. In DNA form, the CDR3 reads TGCAGCGTTGAAAAGGGGGCGTATGGCTACACCTTC. This gives the protein CSVEKGAYGYTF.

The chain has TRBV18 and TRBJ2-3, with TRBD1 matching 8 bases. Germline trimming cut 3 bases from V and 0 bases from J; bases unmatched to any gene: 2. Germline V lookup: CDR1 KGHSH, CDR2 LQKENI. The CDR3 is 15 residues long. CDR3 protein: CASSPGQVSTDTQYF. The CDR3 DNA reads TGTGCCAGCTCACCGGGACAGGTTAGCACAGATACGCAGTATTTT.

V usage is TRBV29-1 and J usage is TRBJ2-1, with a tentative D call TRBD2 (6 bases). Trimming left V 6 bases short and J 6 bases short, with 12 bases between. The CDR3 extends over 12 amino acids. The germline V gene has CDR1 SQVTM and CDR2 ANQGSEA. The CDR3 here is CSVEGTFNEQFF. The CDR3 nucleotides read TGCAGCGTCGAGGGGACTTTCAATGAGCAGTTCTTC.

The chain links TRBV14 to TRBJ2-1; 9 bases are shared with TRBD1. The J segment lost 8 bases and the V segment lost 2 bases, leaving 16 bases of the junction unmatched. Germline values: CDR1 SGHDN, CDR2 FVKESK. This CDR3 contains 18 residues. Here the CDR3 DNA reads TGTGCCAGCAGCCAAACCGGGCGCGGGACAGGGATTTGGGATGAGCAGTTCTTC. Translating it yields CASSQTGRGTGIWDEQFF.

The rearrangement joins TRBV7-9 to TRBJ2-1; maybe TRBD1 (5 bases). The CDR3 is made up of 15 amino acids. Germline CDR1 is SEHNR and CDR2 is FQNEAQ (reference sequence). Trimming pared 1 base from V and 7 bases from J, leaving 14 bases between. The CDR3 sequence: CASSLGYKGQNEQFF. Here the CDR3 DNA reads TGTGCCAGCAGCTTAGGGTATAAGGGGCAAAATGAGCAGTTCTTC.

The chain joins TRBV4-2 to TRBJ2-5; TRBD1 matches 8 bases. The CDR3 sequence is 15 residues long. Per germline, CDR1 LGHNA and CDR2 YNFKEQ. J lost 1 base, V lost 5 bases, and 6 bases had no gene match. The CDR3 loop reads CASSLTGGFQETQYF. The CDR3 bases are TGTGCCAGCAGCTTAACAGGGGGTTTCCAAGAGACCCAGTACTTC.

The gene calls are TRBV7-2 and TRBJ2-5; the D gene is possibly TRBD1 (5 bases). V dropped 1 base and J dropped 5 bases, with 8 bases sitting between them. The CDR3 contains 13 residues. The V gene's germline CDR1 is SGHTA and CDR2 FQGNSA. The CDR3 DNA is TGTGCCAGCAGCTTAGGGGGCCGGGAGACCCAGTACTTC. Its translation: CASSLGGRETQYF.

This chain connects TRBV11-1 to TRBJ1-4, with TRBD1 as a possible D gene (6 bases). Germline V gene lookup returns CDR1 SGHAT and CDR2 FQDESV (reference sequence). V was trimmed by 8 bases and J by 8 bases, leaving 18 bases between them. The CDR3 consists of 14 residues. The CDR3 coding sequence is TGTGCCAGCCGCAGGGGAAGGGGGGGAGAAAAACTGTTTTTT. It specifies CASRRGRGGEKLFF.

This chain links TRBV27 with TRBJ1-1; TRBD1 might be the D (6 bases). Trimming took 5 bases from V and 5 from J, leaving 15 bases between them. The germline V gene has CDR1 MNHEY and CDR2 SMNVEV (reference sequence). The CDR3 spans 14 residues. The CDR3 nucleotides are TGTGCCAGCAGTCTACAACAGGGTTGGACTGAAGCTTTCTTT. As protein: CASSLQQGWTEAFF.

The V call is TRBV2, the J call TRBJ1-5; 9 bases match TRBD1. The CDR3 is made up of 17 amino acids. Unmatched junction bases numbered 12, after V lost 7 bases and J lost 2 bases. Germline V gene data show CDR1 as SNHLY and CDR2 as FYNNEI. CDR3 sequence: CASTPGQGSRGNQPQHF. The CDR3 coding sequence is TGTGCCAGCACCCCGGGACAGGGTTCGAGGGGCAATCAGCCCCAGCATTTT.

The chain couples TRBV13 to TRBJ2-7; possible D gene TRBD2, 6 bases. The CDR3 contains 14 residues. Deletions cut 5 bases from V and 2 bases from J, with 13 bases between. CDR1 is PRHDT, CDR2 FYEKMQ, per germline (reference sequence). The CDR3: CASSGGTGAYEQYF. CDR3 in DNA: TGTGCCAGCAGCGGCGGGACGGGAGCCTACGAGCAGTACTTC.

The V gene is TRBV29-1, the J gene TRBJ2-7, with TRBD1 matching over 8 bases. V shed 7 bases and J 3 bases; nucleotides not matched to a gene: 2. Germline V lookup: CDR1 SQVTM, CDR2 ANQGSEA. The length of the CDR3 is 11 residues. This chain's CDR3 is CSGTGGYEQYF. Here the CDR3 DNA reads TGCAGCGGCACAGGGGGCTACGAGCAGTACTTC.

This rearrangement joins TRBV7-2 to TRBJ2-3, with 12 bases lining up with TRBD2. The CDR3 is made up of 16 amino acids. The V gene's germline CDR1 is SGHTA and CDR2 FQGNSA. V lost 5 bases and J lost 4; bases outside the gene matches: 7. The CDR3 loop reads CASSTGLAGRADTQYF. The DNA for the CDR3 is TGTGCCAGCAGCACCGGACTAGCGGGAAGGGCAGATACGCAGTATTTT.

This sequence joins TRBV7-6 and TRBJ2-7, with D perhaps matching TRBD2 (5 bases). Germline CDR1 reads SGHVS; CDR2 reads FNYEAQ. The V end lost 4 bases, the J end lost 3 bases, and 16 bases lay between the germline ends. The CDR3 extends over 15 amino acids. CDR3 protein: CASSSPRGPNYEQYF. As DNA, the CDR3 is TGTGCCAGCAGCTCCCCACGAGGGCCTAACTACGAGCAGTACTTC.

The chain recombines TRBV7-9 with TRBJ2-3; 13 bases are a match to TRBD2. Trimming took 8 bases from V and 7 from J; bases not matched to a gene: 9. The length of the CDR3 is 15 residues. Germline V gene data show CDR1 as SEHNR and CDR2 as FQNEAQ (reference sequence). The CDR3 protein is CASGRLAGGTNTQYF. CDR3 DNA sequence: TGTGCCAGCGGGAGACTAGCGGGGGGTACGAATACGCAGTATTTT.